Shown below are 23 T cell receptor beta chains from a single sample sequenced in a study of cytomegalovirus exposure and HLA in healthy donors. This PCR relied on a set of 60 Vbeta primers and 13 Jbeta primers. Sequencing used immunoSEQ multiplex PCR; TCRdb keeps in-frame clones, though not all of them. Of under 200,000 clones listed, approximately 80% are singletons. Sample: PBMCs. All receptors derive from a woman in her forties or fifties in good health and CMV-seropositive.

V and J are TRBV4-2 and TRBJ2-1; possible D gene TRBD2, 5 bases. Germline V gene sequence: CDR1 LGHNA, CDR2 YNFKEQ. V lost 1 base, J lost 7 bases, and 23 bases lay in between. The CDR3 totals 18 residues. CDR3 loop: CASSQVALGQLRANEQFF. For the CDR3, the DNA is TGTGCCAGCAGCCAAGTGGCCCTAGGGCAGCTGAGGGCAAATGAGCAGTTCTTC.

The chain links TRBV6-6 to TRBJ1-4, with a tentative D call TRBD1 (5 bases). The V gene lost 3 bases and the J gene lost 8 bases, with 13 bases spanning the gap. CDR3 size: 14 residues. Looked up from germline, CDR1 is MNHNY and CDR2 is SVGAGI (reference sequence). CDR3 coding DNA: TGTGCCAGCAGTTATGGGCAGGGTGTGGAAAAACTGTTTTTT. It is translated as CASSYGQGVEKLFF.

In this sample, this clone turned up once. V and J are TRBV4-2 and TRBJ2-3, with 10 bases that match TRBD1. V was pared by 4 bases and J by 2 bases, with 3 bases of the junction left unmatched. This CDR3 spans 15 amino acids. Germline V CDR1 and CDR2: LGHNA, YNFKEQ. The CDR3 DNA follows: TGTGCCAGCAGCCCGGGACAGGGGAACACAGATACGCAGTATTTT. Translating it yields CASSPGQGNTDTQYF.

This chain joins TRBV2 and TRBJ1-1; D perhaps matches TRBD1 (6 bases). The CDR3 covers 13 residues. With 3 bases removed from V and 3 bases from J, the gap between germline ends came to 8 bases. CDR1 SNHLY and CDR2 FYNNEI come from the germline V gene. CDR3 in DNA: TGTGCCAGCAGTGAGGACAGAGACACTGAAGCTTTCTTT. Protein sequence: CASSEDRDTEAFF.

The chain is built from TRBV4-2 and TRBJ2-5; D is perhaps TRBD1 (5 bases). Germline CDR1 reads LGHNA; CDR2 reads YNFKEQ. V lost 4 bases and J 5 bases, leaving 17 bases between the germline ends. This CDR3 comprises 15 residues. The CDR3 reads CASSPTVAPGETQYF. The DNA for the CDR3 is TGTGCCAGCAGCCCAACGGTGGCCCCAGGGGAGACCCAGTACTTC.

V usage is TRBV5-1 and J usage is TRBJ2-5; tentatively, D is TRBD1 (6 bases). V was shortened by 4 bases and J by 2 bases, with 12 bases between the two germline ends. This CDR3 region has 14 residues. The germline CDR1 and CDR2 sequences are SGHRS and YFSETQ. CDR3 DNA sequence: TGCGCCAGCAGCCGGAAGGACAGTCAAGAGACCCAGTACTTC. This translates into CASSRKDSQETQYF. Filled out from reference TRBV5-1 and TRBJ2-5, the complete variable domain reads KAGVTQTPRYLIKTRGQQVTLSCSPISGHRSVSWYQQTPGQGLQFLFEYFSETQRNKGNFPGRFSGRQFSNSRSEMNVSTLELGDSALYLCASSRKDSQETQYFGPGTRLLVL.

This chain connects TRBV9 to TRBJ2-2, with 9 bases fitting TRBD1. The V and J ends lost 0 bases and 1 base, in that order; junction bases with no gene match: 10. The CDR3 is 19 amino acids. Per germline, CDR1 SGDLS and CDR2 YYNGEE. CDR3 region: CASSVATLGTGRNTGELFF. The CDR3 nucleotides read TGTGCCAGCAGCGTAGCTACGTTGGGGACAGGGCGGAACACCGGGGAGCTGTTTTTT. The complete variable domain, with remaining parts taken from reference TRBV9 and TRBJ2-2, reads DSGVTQTPKHLITATGQRVTLRCSPRSGDLSVYWYQQSLDQGLQFLIQYYNGEERAKGNILERFSAQQFPDLHSELNLSSLELGDSALYFCASSVATLGTGRNTGELFFGEGSRLTVL.

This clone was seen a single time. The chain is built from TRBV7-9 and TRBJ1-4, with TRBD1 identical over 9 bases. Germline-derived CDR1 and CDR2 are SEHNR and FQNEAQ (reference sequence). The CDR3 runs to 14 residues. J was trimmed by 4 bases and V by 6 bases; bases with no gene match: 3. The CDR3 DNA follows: TGTGCCAGCAGACGGACAGGGGATAATGAAAAACTGTTTTTT. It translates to CASRRTGDNEKLFF.

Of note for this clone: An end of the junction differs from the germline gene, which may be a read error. The CDR3 loop reads CASSQERDTYNQPQHF. The DNA for the CDR3 is TGTGCCAGCAGCCAAGAGAGAGACACTTATAATCAGCCCCAGCATTTT. The V call is TRBV4-1, the J call TRBJ1-5; D is undetermined. This CDR3 has 16 amino acids. Germline-derived CDR1 and CDR2 are MGHRA and YSYEKL.

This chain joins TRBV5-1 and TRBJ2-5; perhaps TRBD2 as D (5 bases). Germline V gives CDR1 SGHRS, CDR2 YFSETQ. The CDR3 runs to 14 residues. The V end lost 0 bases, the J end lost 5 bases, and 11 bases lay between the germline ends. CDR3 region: CASSLEGARETQYF. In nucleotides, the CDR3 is TGCGCCAGCAGCTTGGAGGGAGCCAGGGAGACCCAGTACTTC.

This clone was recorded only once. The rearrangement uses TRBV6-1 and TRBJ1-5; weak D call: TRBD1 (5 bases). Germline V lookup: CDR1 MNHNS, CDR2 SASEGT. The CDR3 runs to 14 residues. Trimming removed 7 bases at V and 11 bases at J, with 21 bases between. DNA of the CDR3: TGTGCCAGCATGTCGGCCAGGGACTTTATGTCCCAGCATTTT. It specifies CASMSARDFMSQHF.

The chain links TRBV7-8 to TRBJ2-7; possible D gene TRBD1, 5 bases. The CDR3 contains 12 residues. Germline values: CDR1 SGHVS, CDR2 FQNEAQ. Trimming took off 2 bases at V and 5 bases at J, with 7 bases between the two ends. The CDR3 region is CASSLWGHEQYF. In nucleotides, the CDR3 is TGTGCCAGCAGCTTATGGGGCCACGAGCAGTACTTC.

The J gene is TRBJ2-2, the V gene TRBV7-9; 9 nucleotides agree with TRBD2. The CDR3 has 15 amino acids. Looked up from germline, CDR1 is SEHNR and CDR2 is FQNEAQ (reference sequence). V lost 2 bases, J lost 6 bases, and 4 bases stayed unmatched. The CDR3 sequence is CASSLLSGGSGELFF. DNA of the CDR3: TGTGCCAGCAGCTTACTCAGCGGGGGGTCCGGGGAGCTGTTTTTT.

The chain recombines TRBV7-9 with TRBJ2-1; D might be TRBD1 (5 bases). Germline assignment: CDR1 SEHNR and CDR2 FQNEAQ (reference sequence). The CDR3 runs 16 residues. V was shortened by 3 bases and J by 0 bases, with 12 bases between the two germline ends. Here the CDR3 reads CASSFVGPTSYNEQFF. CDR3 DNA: TGTGCCAGCAGCTTTGTGGGGCCGACCTCCTACAATGAGCAGTTCTTC.

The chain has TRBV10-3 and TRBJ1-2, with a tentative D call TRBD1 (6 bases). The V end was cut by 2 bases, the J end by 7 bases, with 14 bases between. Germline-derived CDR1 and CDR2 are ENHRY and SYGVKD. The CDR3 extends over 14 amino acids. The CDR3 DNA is TGTGCCATCAGTGAGCGGCAGGGGCTTGGTGGCTACACCTTC. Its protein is CAISERQGLGGYTF.

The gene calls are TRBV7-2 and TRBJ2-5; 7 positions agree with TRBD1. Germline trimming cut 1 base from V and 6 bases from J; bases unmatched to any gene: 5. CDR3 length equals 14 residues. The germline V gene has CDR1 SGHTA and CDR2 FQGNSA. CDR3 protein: CASSLDRGVKTQYF. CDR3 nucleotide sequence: TGTGCCAGCAGCTTAGACAGGGGAGTAAAGACCCAGTACTTC.

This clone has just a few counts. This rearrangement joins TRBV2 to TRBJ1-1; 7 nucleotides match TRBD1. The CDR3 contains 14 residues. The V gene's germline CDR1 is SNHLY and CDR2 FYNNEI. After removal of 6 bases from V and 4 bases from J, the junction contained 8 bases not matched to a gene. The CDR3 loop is CASRNRGASTEAFF. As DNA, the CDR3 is TGTGCCAGCAGAAACAGGGGCGCCAGCACTGAAGCTTTCTTT. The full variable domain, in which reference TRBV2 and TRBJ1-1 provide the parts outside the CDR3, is EPEVTQTPSHQVTQMGQEVILRCVPISNHLYFYWYRQILGQKVEFLVSFYNNEISEKSEIFDDQFSVERPDGSNFTLKIRSTKLEDSAMYFCASRNRGASTEAFFGQGTRLTVV.

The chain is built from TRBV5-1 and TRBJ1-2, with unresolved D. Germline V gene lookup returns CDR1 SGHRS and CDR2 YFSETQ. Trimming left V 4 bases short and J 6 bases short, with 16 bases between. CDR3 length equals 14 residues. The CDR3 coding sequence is TGCGCCAGCAGCAAAAGGGAGGGCCGGGATGGCTACACCTTC. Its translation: CASSKREGRDGYTF.

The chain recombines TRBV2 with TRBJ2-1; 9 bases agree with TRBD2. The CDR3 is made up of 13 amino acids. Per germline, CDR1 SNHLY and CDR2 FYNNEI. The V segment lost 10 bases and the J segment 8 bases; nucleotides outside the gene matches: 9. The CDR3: CATRGGGADEQFF. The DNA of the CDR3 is TGTGCCACCAGGGGCGGGGGGGCCGATGAGCAGTTCTTC.

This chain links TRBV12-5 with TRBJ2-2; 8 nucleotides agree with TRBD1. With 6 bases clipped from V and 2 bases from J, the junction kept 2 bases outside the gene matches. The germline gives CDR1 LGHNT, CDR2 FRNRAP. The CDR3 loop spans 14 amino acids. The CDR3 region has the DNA TGTGCTAGTGGACAGGGGGGAAACACCGGGGAGCTGTTTTTT. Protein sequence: CASGQGGNTGELFF.

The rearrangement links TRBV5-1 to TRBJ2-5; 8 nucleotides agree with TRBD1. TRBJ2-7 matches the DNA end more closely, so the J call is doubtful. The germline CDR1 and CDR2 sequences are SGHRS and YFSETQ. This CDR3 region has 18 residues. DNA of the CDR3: TGCGCCAGCAGCTTGCGGTCGTCGATACAGGGGGGCGTTTACGAGCAGTACTTC. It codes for CASSLRSSIQGGVYEQYF.

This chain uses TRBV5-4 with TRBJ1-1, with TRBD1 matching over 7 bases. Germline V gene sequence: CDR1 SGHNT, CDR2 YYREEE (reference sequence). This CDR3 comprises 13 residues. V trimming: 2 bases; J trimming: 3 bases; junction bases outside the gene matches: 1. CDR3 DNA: TGTGCCAGCAGCTTAGGACAGGACACTGAAGCTTTCTTT. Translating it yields CASSLGQDTEAFF.

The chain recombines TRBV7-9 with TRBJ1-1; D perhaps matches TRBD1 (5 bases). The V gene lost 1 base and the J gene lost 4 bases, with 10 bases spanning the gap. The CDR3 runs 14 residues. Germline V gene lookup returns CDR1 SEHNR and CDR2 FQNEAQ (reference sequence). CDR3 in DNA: TGTGCCAGCAGCTTAGGGGACTGGAGCACTGAAGCTTTCTTT. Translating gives CASSLGDWSTEAFF.